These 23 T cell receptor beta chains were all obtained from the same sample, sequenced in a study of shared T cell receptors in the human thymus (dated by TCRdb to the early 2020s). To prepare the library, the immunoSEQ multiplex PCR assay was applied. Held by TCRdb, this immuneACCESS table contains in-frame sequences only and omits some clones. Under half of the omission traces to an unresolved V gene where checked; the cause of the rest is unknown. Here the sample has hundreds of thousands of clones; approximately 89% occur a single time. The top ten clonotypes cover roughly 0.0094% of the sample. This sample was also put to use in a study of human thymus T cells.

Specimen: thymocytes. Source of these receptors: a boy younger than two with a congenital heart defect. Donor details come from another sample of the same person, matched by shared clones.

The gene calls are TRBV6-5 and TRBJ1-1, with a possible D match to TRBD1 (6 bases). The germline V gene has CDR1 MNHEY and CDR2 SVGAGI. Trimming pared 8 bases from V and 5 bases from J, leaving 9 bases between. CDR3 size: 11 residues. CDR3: CASRGQTEAFF. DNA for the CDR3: TGTGCCAGCCGAGGACAGACTGAAGCTTTCTTT.

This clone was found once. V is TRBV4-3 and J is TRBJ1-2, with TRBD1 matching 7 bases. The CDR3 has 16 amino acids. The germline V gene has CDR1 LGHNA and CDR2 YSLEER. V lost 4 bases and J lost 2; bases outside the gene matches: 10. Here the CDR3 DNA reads TGCGCCAGCAGCCCAAGCCGGGACAGCTGGAACTATGGCTACACCTTC. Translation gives CASSPSRDSWNYGYTF.

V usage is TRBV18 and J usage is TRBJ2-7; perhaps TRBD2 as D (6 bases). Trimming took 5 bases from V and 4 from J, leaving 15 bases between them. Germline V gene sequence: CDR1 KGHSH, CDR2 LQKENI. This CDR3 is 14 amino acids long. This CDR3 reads CASSTAGFSYEQYF. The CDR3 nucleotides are TGTGCCAGCTCAACGGCGGGATTTTCTTACGAGCAGTACTTC.

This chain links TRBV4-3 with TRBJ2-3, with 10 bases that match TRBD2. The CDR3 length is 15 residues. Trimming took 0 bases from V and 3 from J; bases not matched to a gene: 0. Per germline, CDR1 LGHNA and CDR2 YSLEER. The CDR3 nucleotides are TGCGCCAGCAGCCAAGAAGCGGGAGGGACAGATACGCAGTATTTT. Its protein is CASSQEAGGTDTQYF.

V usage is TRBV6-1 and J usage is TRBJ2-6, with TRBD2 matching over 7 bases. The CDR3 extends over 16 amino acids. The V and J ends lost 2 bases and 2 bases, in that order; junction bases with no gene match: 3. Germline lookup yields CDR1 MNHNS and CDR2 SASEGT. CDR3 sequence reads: CASSEPGGTGANVLTF. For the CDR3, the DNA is TGTGCCAGCAGTGAACCCGGGGGGACTGGGGCCAACGTCCTGACTTTC.

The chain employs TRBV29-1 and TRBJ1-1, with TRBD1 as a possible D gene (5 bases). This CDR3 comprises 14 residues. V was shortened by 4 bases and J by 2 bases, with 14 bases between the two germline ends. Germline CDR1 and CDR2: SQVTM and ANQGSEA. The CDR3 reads CSVAVRVGNTEAFF. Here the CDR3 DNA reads TGCAGCGTTGCGGTCAGGGTAGGCAACACTGAAGCTTTCTTT. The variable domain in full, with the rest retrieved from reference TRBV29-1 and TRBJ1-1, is SAVISQKPSRDICQRGTSLTIQCQVDSQVTMMFWYRQQPGQSLTLIATANQGSEATYESGFVIDKFPISRPNLTFSTLTVSNMSPEDSSIYLCSVAVRVGNTEAFFGQGTRLTVV.

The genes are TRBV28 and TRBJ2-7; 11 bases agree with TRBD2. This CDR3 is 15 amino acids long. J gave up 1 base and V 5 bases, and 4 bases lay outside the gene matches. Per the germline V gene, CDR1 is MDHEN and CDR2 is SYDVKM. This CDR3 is CASSPRTSGSYEQYF. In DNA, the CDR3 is TGTGCCAGCAGTCCCCGGACTAGCGGGTCCTACGAGCAGTACTTC.

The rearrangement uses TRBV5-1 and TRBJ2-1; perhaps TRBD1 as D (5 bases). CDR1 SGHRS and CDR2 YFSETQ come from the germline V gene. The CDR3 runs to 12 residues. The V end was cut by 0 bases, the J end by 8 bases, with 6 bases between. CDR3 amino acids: CASSLEGDEQFF. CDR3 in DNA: TGCGCCAGCAGCTTGGAAGGGGATGAGCAGTTCTTC.

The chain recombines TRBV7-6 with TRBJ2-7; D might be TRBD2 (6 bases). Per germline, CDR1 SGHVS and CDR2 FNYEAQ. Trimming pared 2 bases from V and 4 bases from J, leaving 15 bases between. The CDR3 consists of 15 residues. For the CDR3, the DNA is TGTGCCAGCAGCTTAATTCGGGGGAGAGCATACGAGCAGTACTTC. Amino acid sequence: CASSLIRGRAYEQYF.

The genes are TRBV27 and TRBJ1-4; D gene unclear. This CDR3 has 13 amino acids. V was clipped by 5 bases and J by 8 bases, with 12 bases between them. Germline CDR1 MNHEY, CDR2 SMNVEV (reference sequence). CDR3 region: CASSVKTGEKLFF. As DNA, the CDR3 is TGTGCCAGCAGTGTCAAAACGGGGGAAAAACTGTTTTTT. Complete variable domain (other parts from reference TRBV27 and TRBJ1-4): EAQVTQNPRYLITVTGKKLTVTCSQNMNHEYMSWYRQDPGLGLRQIYYSMNVEVTDKGDVPEGYKVSRKEKRNFPLILESPSPNQTSLYFCASSVKTGEKLFFGSGTQLSVL.

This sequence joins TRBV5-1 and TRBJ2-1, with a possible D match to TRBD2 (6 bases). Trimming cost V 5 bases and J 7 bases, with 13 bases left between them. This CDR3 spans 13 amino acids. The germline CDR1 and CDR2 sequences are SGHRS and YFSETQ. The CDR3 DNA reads TGCGCCAGCAGGGAGGGCCGGGGGAATGAGCAGTTCTTC. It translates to CASREGRGNEQFF.

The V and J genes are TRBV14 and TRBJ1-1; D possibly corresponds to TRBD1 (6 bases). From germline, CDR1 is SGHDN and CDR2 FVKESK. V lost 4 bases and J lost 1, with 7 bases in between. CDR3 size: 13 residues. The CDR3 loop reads CASSLQGNTEAFF. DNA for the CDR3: TGTGCCAGCAGCCTACAGGGGAACACTGAAGCTTTCTTT.

CDR3 region: CASSFTGVRDTGELFF. The DNA of the CDR3 is TGCGCCAGCAGCTTCACAGGGGTACGGGACACCGGGGAGCTGTTTTTT. The chain joins TRBV5-1 to TRBJ2-2; the match to TRBD1 covers 7 bases. With 2 bases clipped from V and 3 bases from J, the junction kept 7 bases outside the gene matches. Germline V CDR1 and CDR2: SGHRS, YFSETQ. The CDR3 length is 16 residues.

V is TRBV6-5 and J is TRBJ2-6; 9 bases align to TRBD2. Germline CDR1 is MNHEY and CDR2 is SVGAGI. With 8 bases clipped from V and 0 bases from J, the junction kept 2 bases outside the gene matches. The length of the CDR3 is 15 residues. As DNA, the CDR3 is TGTGCCAGCGGTAGCGGGAGCTCTGGGGCCAACGTCCTGACTTTC. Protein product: CASGSGSSGANVLTF.

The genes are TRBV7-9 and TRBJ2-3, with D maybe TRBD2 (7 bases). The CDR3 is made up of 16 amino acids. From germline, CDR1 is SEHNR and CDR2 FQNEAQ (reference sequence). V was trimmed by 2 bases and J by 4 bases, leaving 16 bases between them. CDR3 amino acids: CASSLSVGGVSDTQYF. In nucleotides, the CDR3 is TGTGCCAGCAGCTTAAGTGTAGGGGGGGTATCAGATACGCAGTATTTT.

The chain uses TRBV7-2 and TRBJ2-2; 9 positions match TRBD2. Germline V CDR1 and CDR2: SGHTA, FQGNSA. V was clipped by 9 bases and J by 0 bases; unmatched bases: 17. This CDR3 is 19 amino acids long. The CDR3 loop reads CASTDRVGSGGPNTGELFF. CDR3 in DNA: TGTGCCAGTACCGACAGGGTGGGTAGCGGGGGCCCGAACACCGGGGAGCTGTTTTTT. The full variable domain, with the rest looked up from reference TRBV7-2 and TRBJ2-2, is GAGVSQSPSNKVTEKGKDVELRCDPISGHTALYWYRQSLGQGLEFLIYFQGNSAPDKSGLPSDRFSAERTGGSVSTLTIQRTQQEDSAVYLCASTDRVGSGGPNTGELFFGEGSRLTVL.

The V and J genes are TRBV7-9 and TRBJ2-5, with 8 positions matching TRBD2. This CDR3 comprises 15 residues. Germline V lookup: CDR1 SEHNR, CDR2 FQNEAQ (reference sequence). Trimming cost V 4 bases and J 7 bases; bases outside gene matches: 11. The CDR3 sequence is CASSWSDGGAGTQYF. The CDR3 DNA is TGTGCCAGCAGCTGGTCTGACGGGGGGGCAGGGACCCAGTACTTC.

For the CDR3, the DNA is TGTGCCAGCAGTCAAGACACGGTACCAGGGGACGGCAGGAGGACAGATACGCAGTATTTT. Translating gives CASSQDTVPGDGRRTDTQYF. The chain recombines TRBV27 with TRBJ2-3; tentatively, D is TRBD1 (6 bases). The V end was cut by 5 bases, the J end by 3 bases, with 30 bases between. Germline loops: CDR1 MNHEY, CDR2 SMNVEV (reference sequence). There are 20 residues in the CDR3.

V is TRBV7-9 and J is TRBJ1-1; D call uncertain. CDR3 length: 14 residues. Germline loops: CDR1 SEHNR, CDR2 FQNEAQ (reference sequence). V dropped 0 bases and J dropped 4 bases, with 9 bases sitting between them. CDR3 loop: CASSLAYSRTEAFF. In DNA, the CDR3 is TGTGCCAGCAGCTTAGCCTATTCTCGCACTGAAGCTTTCTTT.

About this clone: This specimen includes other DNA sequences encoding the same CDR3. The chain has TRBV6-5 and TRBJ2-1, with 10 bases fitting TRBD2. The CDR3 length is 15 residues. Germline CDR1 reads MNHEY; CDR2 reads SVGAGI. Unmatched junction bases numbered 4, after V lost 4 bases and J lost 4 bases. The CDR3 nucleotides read TGTGCCAGCAGTTTGGGGACTAGCGCATACAATGAGCAGTTCTTC. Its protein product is CASSLGTSAYNEQFF.

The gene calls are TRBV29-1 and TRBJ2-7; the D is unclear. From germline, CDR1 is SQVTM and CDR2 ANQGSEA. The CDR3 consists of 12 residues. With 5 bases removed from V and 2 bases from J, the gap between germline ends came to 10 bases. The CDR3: CSVMADAYEQYF. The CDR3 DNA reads TGCAGCGTTATGGCGGATGCCTACGAGCAGTACTTC.

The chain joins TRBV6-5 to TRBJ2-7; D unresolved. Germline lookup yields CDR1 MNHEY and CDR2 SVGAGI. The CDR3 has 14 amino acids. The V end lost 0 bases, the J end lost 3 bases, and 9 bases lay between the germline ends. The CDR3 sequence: CASSYSRYLYEQYF. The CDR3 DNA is TGTGCCAGCAGTTACTCGAGGTACCTCTACGAGCAGTACTTC.

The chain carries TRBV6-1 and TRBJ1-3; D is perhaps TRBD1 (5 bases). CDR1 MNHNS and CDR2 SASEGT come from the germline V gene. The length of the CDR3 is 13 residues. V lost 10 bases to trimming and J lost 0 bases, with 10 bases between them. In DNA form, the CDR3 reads TGTGCCACCTGGGGGGGCTCTGGAAACACCATATATTTT. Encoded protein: CATWGGSGNTIYF.